These 23 T cell receptor beta chains were sequenced from one sample in a study of identical twins. TCRdb passed the 5' RACE reads through MiXCR, listing each CDR3 protein once. Of under 500,000 distinct CDR3 sequences listed, 14% were seen once; the top ten hold approximately 1%. These data also featured in a second study, about yellow fever vaccine responses in identical twins.

Input material: CD4+ T cells sorted from blood. These receptors were collected from a young woman in good health.

J is TRBJ2-7 and V is TRBV29-1; 12 bases are a match to TRBD1. CDR1 and CDR2 from the germline V gene are SQVTM and ANQGSEA. Germline trimming cut 2 bases from V and 7 bases from J; bases unmatched to any gene: 9. This CDR3 comprises 15 residues. Here the CDR3 DNA reads TGCAGCGTTGAATCCCCGGGACAGGGGGCGCGGGAGCAGTACTTC. Translated, it gives CSVESPGQGAREQYF.

The V and J genes are TRBV2 and TRBJ2-5; D remains ambiguous. The CDR3 consists of 14 residues. Trimming removed 6 bases from V and 2 bases from J, with 13 bases in between. CDR1 SNHLY and CDR2 FYNNEI come from the germline V gene. DNA for the CDR3: TGTGCCAGCAGCGCTTCCCGTCAACAAGAGACCCAGTACTTC. Translation gives CASSASRQQETQYF.

This clonotype came up a few times. The rearrangement uses TRBV28 and TRBJ1-2; 9 nucleotides line up with TRBD1. The trim removed 4 bases at V and 4 bases at J, leaving 13 bases unmatched. The CDR3 has 17 amino acids. Germline CDR1 MDHEN, CDR2 SYDVKM. The CDR3, as DNA: TGTGCCAGCAGTTCCCCCCCCGGGACAGGGCTCGGCTATGGCTACACCTTC. This encodes CASSSPPGTGLGYGYTF.

This rearrangement joins TRBV5-1 to TRBJ2-7; 12 nucleotides line up with TRBD2. CDR1 and CDR2 (germline): SGHRS, YFSETQ. This CDR3 has 13 amino acids. After removal of 7 bases from V and 3 bases from J, the junction contained 2 bases not matched to a gene. DNA for the CDR3: TGCGCCAGCCGGACTAGCGGGGACTACGAGCAGTACTTC. It encodes CASRTSGDYEQYF.

The CDR3 bases are TGTGCCAGCAGTGTAGTGGGAGGCTACAATGAGCAGTTCTTC. This codes for CASSVVGGYNEQFF. This chain joins TRBV6-4 and TRBJ2-1; weak D call: TRBD2 (6 bases). This CDR3 region has 14 residues. CDR1 and CDR2 (germline): MRHNA, SNTAGT. Trimming took 4 bases from V and 3 from J, leaving 10 bases between them.

This clonotype turned up a few times. This rearrangement joins TRBV4-3 to TRBJ2-5; D gene uncertain. Trimming removed 2 bases at V and 2 bases at J, with 12 bases between. The CDR3 is 15 amino acids. Germline lookup yields CDR1 LGHNA and CDR2 YSLEER. In DNA form, the CDR3 reads TGCGCCAGCAGCCAATTTGAGACAACTCAAGAGACCCAGTACTTC. It is translated as CASSQFETTQETQYF.

This clonotype was found many times. The V and J genes are TRBV7-9 and TRBJ1-2; D possibly corresponds to TRBD1 (6 bases). This CDR3 is 13 amino acids long. CDR1 SEHNR and CDR2 FQNEAQ come from the germline V gene (reference sequence). V gave up 5 bases and J gave up 6 bases, with 13 bases separating them. CDR3 loop: CASSPRQVDGYTF. The DNA for the CDR3 is TGTGCCAGCAGCCCCCGACAGGTGGATGGCTACACCTTC.

The CDR3 protein is CASSPRTDNEQFF. The CDR3 nucleotides read TGTGCCAGCAGCCCCAGGACGGACAATGAGCAGTTCTTC. The chain uses TRBV7-9 and TRBJ2-1; the D is unclear. V was trimmed by 5 bases and J by 5 bases, leaving 10 bases between them. Germline CDR1 SEHNR, CDR2 FQNEAQ (reference sequence). The CDR3 runs to 13 residues.

V usage is TRBV4-2 and J usage is TRBJ2-2, with TRBD2 as a possible D gene (5 bases). V lost 0 bases, J lost 6 bases, and 11 bases lay in between. The CDR3 contains 15 residues. Per the germline V gene, CDR1 is LGHNA and CDR2 is YNFKEQ. CDR3 in amino acids: CASSQDWPSPGELFF. The DNA for the CDR3 is TGTGCCAGCAGCCAAGATTGGCCTAGCCCCGGGGAGCTGTTTTTT.

The V gene is TRBV28, the J gene TRBJ1-2; TRBD1 matches at 7 bases. Losses at the gene ends were 10 bases for V and 2 bases for J; bases not matched to a gene: 7. Germline V gene lookup returns CDR1 MDHEN and CDR2 SYDVKM. The CDR3 length is 13 residues. CDR3 nucleotide sequence: TGTGCCACACGGGACAGCAGGAACTATGGCTACACCTTC. It codes for CATRDSRNYGYTF.

In this sample, this clonotype turned up a few times. The chain employs TRBV28 and TRBJ2-1, with 8 bases lining up with TRBD2. After removal of 6 bases from V and 8 bases from J, the junction contained 12 bases not matched to a gene. This CDR3 is built from 15 residues. Germline CDR1 and CDR2: MDHEN and SYDVKM. The CDR3 reads CASSSAGRAPHEQFF. As DNA, the CDR3 is TGTGCCAGCAGCTCCGCCGGGAGGGCCCCCCATGAGCAGTTCTTC. The full variable domain, completed using reference TRBV28 and TRBJ2-1, is DVKVTQSSRYLVKRTGEKVFLECVQDMDHENMFWYRQDPGLGLRLIYFSYDVKMKEKGDIPEGYSVSREKKERFSLILESASTNQTSMYLCASSSAGRAPHEQFFGPGTRLTVL.

The chain recombines TRBV20-1 with TRBJ2-3; the D gene could be TRBD1 or TRBD2 (6 bases each). The germline V and J ends were trimmed by 6 bases and 3 bases, with 25 bases remaining between them. Germline-derived CDR1 and CDR2 are DFQATT and SNEGSKA (reference sequence). There are 17 residues in the CDR3. The chain's CDR3 is CSAGPTGAESWTDTQYF. In DNA form, the CDR3 reads TGCAGTGCCGGGCCCACGGGGGCGGAATCCTGGACAGATACGCAGTATTTT.

The chain combines TRBV12-3 or TRBV12-4 with TRBJ2-5; TRBD1 aligns across 8 bases. There are 16 residues in the CDR3. After removal of 8 bases from V and 5 bases from J, the junction contained 16 bases not matched to a gene. CDR3: CASSPDPTGAVETQYF. The CDR3 nucleotides read TGTGCCAGCTCCCCAGACCCGACAGGGGCGGTGGAGACCCAGTACTTC.

This clonotype showed up just a few times. This rearrangement joins TRBV20-1 to TRBJ1-2; 8 bases agree with TRBD1. CDR3 size: 14 residues. V lost 4 bases and J lost 6; bases outside the gene matches: 10. The germline CDR1 and CDR2 sequences are DFQATT and SNEGSKA (reference sequence). The CDR3 spells CSATGTGRRDGYTF. In nucleotides, the CDR3 is TGCAGTGCTACCGGGACAGGTCGAAGGGATGGCTACACCTTC.

V gene TRBV4-3 combines with J gene TRBJ2-7; the match to TRBD1 covers 9 bases. Germline V lookup: CDR1 LGHNA, CDR2 YSLEER. Trimming cost V 1 base and J 7 bases; bases outside gene matches: 8. The length of the CDR3 is 15 residues. The CDR3 region has the DNA TGCGCCAGCAGCCAAGTTGACAGGGGGGAGGGGGAGCAGTACTTC. Amino acid sequence: CASSQVDRGEGEQYF.

This clonotype was observed a few times. J is TRBJ1-1 and V is TRBV10-3; no clear D gene. Germline V CDR1 and CDR2: ENHRY, SYGVKD. The V and J ends lost 2 bases and 1 base respectively, with 5 bases between them. This CDR3 spans 13 amino acids. The chain's CDR3 is CAISEVANTEAFF. For the CDR3, the DNA is TGTGCCATCAGTGAGGTAGCGAACACTGAAGCTTTCTTT.

This clonotype was seen only a few times. This chain connects TRBV10-2 to TRBJ2-5; D may correspond to TRBD1 or TRBD2 (5 bases each). From germline, CDR1 is WSHSY and CDR2 SAAADI. V was shortened by 6 bases and J by 4 bases, with 18 bases between the two germline ends. The CDR3 length is 15 residues. The CDR3 DNA sequence: TGCGCCAGCAGGGAGAATTCGGCTGGGGGAGAGACCCAGTACTTC. Translated, it gives CASRENSAGGETQYF.

This clonotype has only a few counts. The chain combines TRBV7-2 with TRBJ2-5; 7 bases are shared with TRBD2. The CDR3 covers 14 residues. V lost 5 bases, J lost 4 bases, and 7 bases stayed unmatched. The germline CDR1 and CDR2 sequences are SGHTA and FQGNSA. The CDR3 protein is CASSVTLAVETQYF. As DNA, the CDR3 is TGTGCCAGCAGCGTCACTCTAGCGGTAGAGACCCAGTACTTC.

This clonotype was found many times. The CDR3 protein is CASSPGTWSSGNTIYF. CDR3 DNA: TGTGCCAGCAGTCCTGGGACCTGGAGCTCTGGAAACACCATATATTTT. This chain joins TRBV7-9 and TRBJ1-3; perhaps TRBD1 as D (5 bases). The CDR3 spans 16 residues. Trimming took off 6 bases at V and 0 bases at J, with 15 bases between the two ends. Germline CDR1 and CDR2: SEHNR and FQNEAQ (reference sequence).

In its sample, this clonotype was seen a few times. The genes are TRBV9 and TRBJ2-7, with D uncertain. The CDR3 totals 13 residues. Trimming left V 4 bases short and J 7 bases short, with 15 bases between. Germline V gene lookup returns CDR1 SGDLS and CDR2 YYNGEE. As DNA, the CDR3 is TGTGCCAGCAGCCCAAAATTGGGGTGGGAGCAGTACTTC. Its protein product is CASSPKLGWEQYF.

The chain uses TRBV5-5 and TRBJ2-3, with D possibly being TRBD1 or TRBD2 (5 bases each). V lost 4 bases and J lost 9, with 15 bases in between. Germline V lookup: CDR1 SGHKS, CDR2 YYEKEE (reference sequence). The CDR3 runs 13 residues. The CDR3 region is CASSEDGAGTQYF. The CDR3 bases are TGTGCCAGCAGCGAGGACGGGGCAGGGACGCAGTATTTT.

The chain joins TRBV7-9 to TRBJ2-7; weak D call: TRBD1 (6 bases). Trimming removed 2 bases from V and 4 bases from J, with 21 bases in between. Germline CDR1 is SEHNR and CDR2 is FQNEAQ (reference sequence). The CDR3 is made up of 17 amino acids. The CDR3 DNA is TGTGCCAGCAGCTTAAGGCCAGCTCGGGACAAGGTATACGAGCAGTACTTC. It encodes CASSLRPARDKVYEQYF.

This clonotype has more than one count but fewer than ten. The chain combines TRBV5-1 with TRBJ2-2; possibly TRBD1 for D (7 bases). The germline V gene has CDR1 SGHRS and CDR2 YFSETQ. The CDR3 runs to 16 residues. The germline V and J ends were trimmed by 9 bases and 7 bases, with 25 bases remaining between them. CDR3: CATNPNSGGRNGELFF. For the CDR3, the DNA is TGCGCCACCAACCCGAACTCAGGGGGGCGGAACGGGGAGCTGTTTTTT.